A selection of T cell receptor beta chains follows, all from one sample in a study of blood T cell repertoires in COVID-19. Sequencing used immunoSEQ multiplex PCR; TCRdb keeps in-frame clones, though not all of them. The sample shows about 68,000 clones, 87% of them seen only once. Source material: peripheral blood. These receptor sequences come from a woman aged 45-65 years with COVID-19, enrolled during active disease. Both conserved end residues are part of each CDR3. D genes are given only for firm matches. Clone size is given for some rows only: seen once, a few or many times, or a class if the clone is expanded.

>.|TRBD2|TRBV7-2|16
CASSFRTSEGTDTQYF
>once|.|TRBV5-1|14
CASSFSGGQETQYF
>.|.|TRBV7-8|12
CASSHPGGELFF
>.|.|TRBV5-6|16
CASSLGTTDYTDTQYF
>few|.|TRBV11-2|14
CASGPPVAVYEQYF
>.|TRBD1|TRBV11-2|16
CASSLRTGSYNSPLHF
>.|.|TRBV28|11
CASTLDRDYTF
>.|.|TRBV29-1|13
CSVRRNSGNTIYF
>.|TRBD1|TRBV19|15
CASSIAGTANQPQHF
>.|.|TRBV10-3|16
CAITRNLAGVGGELFF
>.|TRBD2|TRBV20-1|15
CSASETSGREDTQYF
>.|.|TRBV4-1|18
CASSQEGGGSTHNYGYTF
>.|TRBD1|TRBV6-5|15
CASSLTTGPYNEQFF
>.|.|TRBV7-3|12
CASSLKQDEQFF
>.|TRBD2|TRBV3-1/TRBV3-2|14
CASSQQREAYEQYF
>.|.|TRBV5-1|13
CASSLISSYEQYF
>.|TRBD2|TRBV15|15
CATSGTSGRKETQYF
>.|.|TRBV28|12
CASSLPRMTQYF
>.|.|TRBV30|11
CAWETGYEQYF
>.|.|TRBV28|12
CASSSRGNEQYF
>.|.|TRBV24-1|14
CATSDLSGNQPQHF
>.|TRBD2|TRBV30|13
CAWSRGLAHEQYF
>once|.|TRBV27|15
CASSLWRVDNSPLHF
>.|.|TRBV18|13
CASCRRVPGELFF
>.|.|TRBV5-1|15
CASSPSDSHRSPQHF
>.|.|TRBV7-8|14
CASSLTGTPYEQYF
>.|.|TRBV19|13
CASSARVRTEAFF
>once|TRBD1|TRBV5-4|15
CASSPGQGGSYEQYF
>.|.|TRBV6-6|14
CASIMRAVGNEQFF
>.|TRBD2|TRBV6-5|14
CASGSGRGRYEQYF
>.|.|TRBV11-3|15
CASSSGSGPYNEQFF
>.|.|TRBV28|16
CASSFVYSRRINEQFF
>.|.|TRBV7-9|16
CASSRLEAGRTGELFF
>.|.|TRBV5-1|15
CASSDLQGIGIGYTF
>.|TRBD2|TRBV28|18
CASSPPSGRTSGNFEQFF